The 22 T cell receptor beta chains below all came from one sample that was sequenced in a study of Tregs in tolerant kidney transplant recipients. The table came from immunoSEQ multiplex PCR; TCRdb's copy has only in-frame clones and leaves some out. The table includes 50,000 to 85,000 clones, roughly 92% detected once. This sample comprised CD8+ T cells from blood, obtained before the transplant. The receptor source for this set is a human donor who received a combined kidney and bone marrow transplant.

With respect to this clone: Other DNA sequences in the same sample also yield this CDR3. The chain employs TRBV20-1 and TRBJ1-2; D is uncertain. V was shortened by 2 bases and J by 4 bases, with 5 bases between the two germline ends. Germline lookup yields CDR1 DFQATT and CDR2 SNEGSKA (reference sequence). The CDR3 is 11 residues long. CDR3: CSARPGYGYTF. In DNA form, the CDR3 reads TGCAGTGCTAGACCCGGCTATGGCTACACCTTC.

This chain links TRBV29-1 with TRBJ1-4; tentative D call: TRBD1 (5 bases). This CDR3 region has 11 residues. With 6 bases removed from V and 13 bases from J, the gap between germline ends came to 15 bases. Germline CDR1 and CDR2: SQVTM and ANQGSEA. The CDR3 nucleotides are TGCAGCGTCGCGTCGGGGGAGGGACTGTTTTTT. Its protein product is CSVASGEGLFF.

Regarding this clone: Compared with germline, one end of the junction differs, possibly owing to a read error. V is TRBV19 and J is TRBJ2-6; TRBD1 might be the D (5 bases). Per the germline V gene, CDR1 is LNHDA and CDR2 is SQIVND (reference sequence). This CDR3 spans 15 amino acids. The CDR3 sequence is CASSIGTSGANVLTF. In DNA, the CDR3 is TGTGCCAGTAGTATAGGGACCTCTGGGGCCAACGTCCTGACTTTT.

This sequence joins TRBV4-1 and TRBJ1-1, with D perhaps TRBD1 (5 bases). Per the germline V gene, CDR1 is MGHRA and CDR2 is YSYEKL. Between the trimmed V and J ends, which lost 0 bases and 1 base, there was a span of 9 bases. The CDR3 is 15 amino acids. CDR3 nucleotides: TGCGCCAGCAGCCAAGATGCCCAGGGGAACACTGAAGCTTTCTTT. Translation: CASSQDAQGNTEAFF.

This chain connects TRBV30 to TRBJ1-1; unclear D gene. Germline values: CDR1 GTSNPN, CDR2 SVGIG (reference sequence). CDR3 length: 16 amino acids. V was shortened by 0 bases and J by 2 bases, with 16 bases between the two germline ends. The CDR3 nucleotides are TGTGCCTGGAGTGTACGAGGGTTTGGGCTAAACACTGAAGCTTTCTTT. This codes for CAWSVRGFGLNTEAFF.

Only one count was recorded for this clone. The V and J genes are TRBV10-3 and TRBJ2-3; 16 bases are shared with TRBD2. Germline V lookup: CDR1 ENHRY, CDR2 SYGVKD. The CDR3 runs to 18 residues. Trimming cost V 3 bases and J 4 bases; bases outside gene matches: 7. The CDR3 bases are TGTGCCATCAGTGAAGGGGGACTAGCGGGGGGGAGGTCAGATACGCAGTATTTT. Translating it yields CAISEGGLAGGRSDTQYF.

The chain combines TRBV7-2 with TRBJ2-2; maybe TRBD2 (6 bases). CDR1 and CDR2 from the germline V gene are SGHTA and FQGNSA. This CDR3 contains 15 residues. Trimming removed 7 bases at V and 4 bases at J, with 16 bases between. CDR3 DNA sequence: TGTGCCAGCACCAAGTCGGGAGTCCCCACCGGGGAGCTGTTTTTT. Its protein product is CASTKSGVPTGELFF.

The V call is TRBV14, the J call TRBJ2-1; 9 positions agree with TRBD2. Trimming at V came to 0 bases and at J to 10 bases, leaving 13 bases not matched to a gene. This CDR3 spans 17 amino acids. From germline, CDR1 is SGHDN and CDR2 FVKESK. As DNA, the CDR3 is TGTGCCAGCAGCCAAGAATCTGGGCGGGGGGGCCCTCAAGAGCAGTTCTTC. Translation gives CASSQESGRGGPQEQFF. The variable domain in full, completed from reference TRBV14 and TRBJ2-1, reads EAGVTQFPSHSVIEKGQTVTLRCDPISGHDNLYWYRRVMGKEIKFLLHFVKESKQDESGMPNNRFLAERTGGTYSTLKVQPAELEDSGVYFCASSQESGRGGPQEQFFGPGTRLTVL.

The CDR3 loop reads CASSFGGRADEQYF. Written as DNA, the CDR3 is TGTGCCAGCAGCTTTGGAGGGAGGGCCGACGAGCAGTACTTC. The chain couples TRBV7-3 to TRBJ2-7; 7 nucleotides align to TRBD2. The junction had 7 bases not matched to a gene; V was cut back by 3 bases and J by 5 bases. CDR3 length: 14 residues. Germline CDR1 reads SGHTA; CDR2 reads FQGTGA.

This sequence joins TRBV15 and TRBJ1-5; D is unresolved. Germline-derived CDR1 and CDR2 are LNHNV and YYDKDF (reference sequence). Trimming shortened V by 0 bases and J by 4 bases, and 10 bases separated the two germline ends. The CDR3 is made up of 15 amino acids. CDR3 nucleotides: TGTGCCACCAGCAGAGAGAGGCACCCTAATCAGCCCCAGCATTTT. This sequence encodes CATSRERHPNQPQHF.

The rearrangement uses TRBV10-3 and TRBJ2-2, with TRBD2 matching 13 bases. This CDR3 has 17 amino acids. Germline CDR1 and CDR2: ENHRY and SYGVKD. J gave up 4 bases and V 6 bases, and 8 bases lay outside the gene matches. The DNA for the CDR3 is TGTGCCATCAGAGGACTAGCGGGAGTGAGAGGCACCGGGGAGCTGTTTTTT. Its protein is CAIRGLAGVRGTGELFF.

CDR3 in amino acids: CASSSGLSEDEQFF. CDR3 coding DNA: TGTGCCAGCAGCTCGGGACTAAGTGAGGATGAGCAGTTCTTC. The genes are TRBV5-6 and TRBJ2-1, with 7 bases that match TRBD2. The trim removed 3 bases at V and 8 bases at J, leaving 8 bases unmatched. In germline, CDR1 is SGHDT, CDR2 YYEEEE. The CDR3 loop spans 14 amino acids.

Note on this clone: This sample includes further DNA sequences coding for the same CDR3. The V call is TRBV5-6, the J call TRBJ1-5, with 7 bases that match TRBD1. J lost 2 bases, V lost 4 bases, and 3 bases had no gene match. The CDR3 sequence is 14 residues long. The V gene's germline CDR1 is SGHDT and CDR2 YYEEEE. CDR3 bases: TGTGCCAGCAGCCCAGGGGGAGGCAATCAGCCCCAGCATTTT. This translates into CASSPGGGNQPQHF.

The chain couples TRBV6-5 to TRBJ2-7; TRBD1 aligns across 7 bases. This CDR3 is built from 16 residues. The trim removed 0 bases at V and 2 bases at J, leaving 7 bases unmatched. Germline V CDR1 and CDR2: MNHEY, SVGAGI. The CDR3 protein is CASSYSSGTETYEQYF. The CDR3 DNA sequence: TGTGCCAGCAGTTACTCTTCCGGGACAGAGACCTACGAGCAGTACTTC.

This rearrangement joins TRBV7-9 to TRBJ2-5; 8 bases align to TRBD1. Germline V gene sequence: CDR1 SEHNR, CDR2 FQNEAQ (reference sequence). The CDR3 has 16 residues. J lost 4 bases, V lost 5 bases, and 12 bases had no gene match. This CDR3 reads CASSIRGQGDGETQYF. Here the CDR3 DNA reads TGTGCCAGCAGCATACGAGGACAGGGCGATGGAGAGACCCAGTACTTC.

The chain carries TRBV5-1 and TRBJ2-2; the match to TRBD2 covers 10 bases. From germline, CDR1 is SGHRS and CDR2 YFSETQ. The V segment lost 0 bases and the J segment 6 bases; nucleotides outside the gene matches: 5. The length of the CDR3 is 16 residues. The CDR3 DNA follows: TGCGCCAGCAGCTTGGCCGGAGCGGGGGGGGCCGGGGAGCTGTTTTTT. Protein sequence: CASSLAGAGGAGELFF.

In nucleotides, the CDR3 is TGCGCCAGTCAATTCACAGATACGCAGTATTTT. This sequence encodes CASQFTDTQYF. V usage is TRBV10-2 and J usage is TRBJ2-3; D is unclear. Between the trimmed V and J ends, which lost 9 bases and 2 bases, there was a span of 6 bases. Germline V gene lookup returns CDR1 WSHSY and CDR2 SAAADI. The length of the CDR3 is 11 residues.

The chain has TRBV2 and TRBJ2-7; D not certain. V shed 6 bases and J shed 2 bases, with 5 bases lying between them. CDR1 and CDR2 from the germline V gene are SNHLY and FYNNEI. The CDR3 is made up of 11 amino acids. This CDR3 reads CASRGAYEQYF. As DNA, the CDR3 is TGTGCCAGCAGAGGAGCCTACGAGCAGTACTTC.

V is TRBV4-1 and J is TRBJ2-7; unclear D gene. Germline lookup yields CDR1 MGHRA and CDR2 YSYEKL. The CDR3 is made up of 14 amino acids. V dropped 3 bases and J dropped 0 bases, with 9 bases sitting between them. The CDR3 DNA reads TGCGCCAGCAGCCAGGTTATACTCTCCTACGAGCAGTACTTC. It is translated as CASSQVILSYEQYF.

This clone has a single count. The chain combines TRBV5-1 with TRBJ2-1; 10 bases match TRBD1. After removal of 7 bases from V and 4 bases from J, the junction contained 11 bases not matched to a gene. From germline, CDR1 is SGHRS and CDR2 YFSETQ. The CDR3 has 16 residues. Written as DNA, the CDR3 is TGCGCCAGCGAGGGGACAGGGGTCGGAATTTACAATGAGCAGTTCTTC. It yields the protein CASEGTGVGIYNEQFF.

The chain links TRBV9 to TRBJ2-1, with TRBD2 matching 8 bases. From germline, CDR1 is SGDLS and CDR2 YYNGEE. The CDR3 spans 15 residues. The V and J ends lost 6 bases and 5 bases, in that order; junction bases with no gene match: 10. The CDR3 coding sequence is TGTGCCAGCACCGAGGGAAGCGGGAGCCACAATGAGCAGTTCTTC. Encoded protein: CASTEGSGSHNEQFF.

V usage is TRBV9 and J usage is TRBJ2-2, with TRBD1 as a possible D gene (6 bases). The ends were cut back, 4 bases at V and 6 bases at J, with 13 bases in the middle. This CDR3 contains 14 residues. The germline V gene encodes CDR1 SGDLS and CDR2 YYNGEE. Here the CDR3 reads CASSLTGFSGELFF. As DNA, the CDR3 is TGTGCCAGCAGCTTAACAGGGTTTTCCGGGGAGCTGTTTTTT.